What follows is one T cell receptor (beta chain) and its context. The antigen is unknown. TCR beta CDR3 regions were amplified from RNA transcripts. RT-PCR in the first round (using the HTBI primer set) targeted the TCR CDR3. TCRdb analysed the multiplex PCR reads with MiXCR anew, one entry per CDR3 protein. This table has about 47,000 distinct CDR3 sequences, 54% appearing once. This entry comes from a study of T cells in Graves' hyperthyroidism and ophthalmopathy. Whole-study findings and limits: Most thyroid-expanded clonotypes above 0.001 were also found in blood. The model forecast ophthalmopathy, anticipating it by a median approximately 6 months before onset.

The length of the CDR3 is 12 residues. Germline lookup yields CDR1 SQVTM and CDR2 ANQGSEA. Deletions cut 4 bases from V and 6 bases from J, with 12 bases between. Used for diagnoses were clinical symptoms, serum thyroxine and TRAb, thyroid ultrasound and orbital computed tomography. The sample comprised peripheral blood or thyroid tissue (not recorded which). V usage is TRBV29-1 and J usage is TRBJ1-2, with D possibly being TRBD1 (6 bases). This TCR was sampled from a man younger than 35 with Graves' hyperthyroidism. The chain's CDR3 is CSVVTGRDGYTF. DNA for the CDR3: TGCAGCGTTGTAACAGGGAGAGATGGCTACACCTTC.